This T cell receptor (beta chain) is drawn from a study of blood T cell repertoires in COVID-19 (dated by TCRdb to the early 2020s). With regard to the full study: Samples from collaborators originated in the United States, Italy and Spain and spanned both the acute and convalescent phases of COVID-19. The material from the prospective study consisted of cDNA or gDNA derived from T cells, B-cell-depleted T cells, or PBMCs. The dataset comprised deeply sampled blood TCRbeta repertoires from subjects exposed to, actively infected with, or recovered from COVID-19. A freely available public database, intended as a resource for researchers studying the immune response to SARS-CoV-2, is where the repertoires were released. The samples were drawn from the first 160 participants of the ongoing ImmuneRACE study and from 1,254 subjects provided by 6 global collaborators. The sample metadata nearly always contained a de-identified subject ID, COVID-19 status, age in years and sex. Where HLA class I and class II types were available, the types were taken from metadata supplied by the sample provider, not from assay-based typing.

Beyond this particular receptor, the publication reports: The quantity of clinical and demographic metadata differed by source and by participant and was supplied without curation.

From cysteine to phenylalanine, the CDR3 is 15 amino acids long. CDR3 DNA is the only sequence kept; it has 45 bases, read in frame from the first base. CDR1 and CDR2 (LNHDA, SQIVND) derive from the germline V gene (reference sequence). Between the V and J ends, shortened by 3 bases and 0 bases respectively, the junction contains 10 bases. The collaborating institutions used their own protocols to collect whole blood in K2EDTA tubes. For TCRbeta analysis, collaborators shipped samples in one of three forms: frozen whole blood, isolated PBMCs, or DNA extracted from either of those sample types. Worth noting for this clone: Its antigen is still unknown. No base-level quality is on record; no much larger clone is a single base apart.

The immunoSEQ Assay, a bias-controlled multiplex PCR, was used to amplify TCRbeta CDR3 regions from genomic DNA. Per the original workflow: The number of nucleated cells in each sample was estimated by amplification of reference gene primers within the assay. Sequence reads were collapsed and filtered to measure the absolute abundance of every unique TCRbeta CDR3 rearrangement. For each sample, productive Simpson clonality was calculated as the square root of Simpson's diversity index over productive rearrangements. TCRdb took this table from immuneACCESS and kept in-frame rearrangements with V and J called. Such tables lack part of the clones; where checked against another copy, unresolved V genes explain under half of the gap, and the rest is unexplained. The V and J calls and clone size are taken from that table; D and trimming were inferred from the DNA. This sample comprises some 150,000 clones, around 80% of them detected only once. 9.8% of the sample is held by the ten biggest clonotypes.

The rearranged segments are TRBV19 and TRBJ2-3; the best D guess is TRBD2, with 6 bases matching. The sequenced sample was peripheral blood. The receptor was isolated from a woman aged 45-60 years with acute or convalescent COVID-19. The CDR3: CASSIQSGSTDTQYF. The sequenced DNA: TGTGCCAGTAGTATTCAAAGCGGGAGCACAGATACGCAGTATTTT.